The next 22 T cell receptor beta chains were all read from a single sample in a study of blood T cells in healthy people across ages. A second PCR of 7 to 11 cycles used a sample-barcoded 5' primer and a J-beta primer mix. TCRdb ran MiXCR on the 5' RACE reads and lists one entry per CDR3 protein. The table includes 1.5 million to 2 million distinct CDR3 sequences, roughly 28% detected once. Sequencing input: blood. All receptors derive from a woman between 25 and 40 years old in good health.

This clonotype came up a few times. The chain recombines TRBV10-2 with TRBJ2-5, with 12 positions matching TRBD2. This CDR3 region has 17 residues. Trimming at V came to 1 base and at J to 2 bases, leaving 5 bases not matched to a gene. The germline V gene has CDR1 WSHSY and CDR2 SAAADI. DNA of the CDR3: TGCGCCAGCAGTGAGTTGGGGACTAGCGGGCCACAAGAGACCCAGTACTTC. Translating it yields CASSELGTSGPQETQYF.

The chain has TRBV18 and TRBJ2-1; 9 nucleotides match TRBD2. V gave up 6 bases and J gave up 7 bases; unmatched junction bases: 7. In germline, CDR1 is KGHSH, CDR2 LQKENI. The CDR3 sequence is 14 residues long. CDR3 sequence (DNA): TGTGCCAGCTCCCTTCGCGGGAGGGAGAATGAGCAGTTCTTC. Protein: CASSLRGRENEQFF.

This rearrangement joins TRBV2 to TRBJ1-1; D remains unclear. V was trimmed by 6 bases and J by 0 bases, leaving 8 bases between them. CDR1 and CDR2 from the germline V gene are SNHLY and FYNNEI. This CDR3 is 13 amino acids long. CDR3: CASRSVLNTEAFF. CDR3 DNA: TGTGCCAGCAGATCGGTATTGAACACTGAAGCTTTCTTT.

The chain couples TRBV7-8 to TRBJ1-1; maybe TRBD1 (5 bases). Germline CDR1 reads SGHVS; CDR2 reads FQNEAQ. V dropped 1 base and J dropped 4 bases, with 16 bases sitting between them. The CDR3 is 16 residues long. CDR3 protein: CASSLGFGSGGTEAFF. The DNA of the CDR3 is TGTGCCAGCAGCTTAGGTTTCGGCTCGGGGGGCACTGAAGCTTTCTTT.

This clonotype came up a few times. The rearrangement uses TRBV10-2 and TRBJ1-2; D gene uncertain. The germline V gene encodes CDR1 WSHSY and CDR2 SAAADI. This CDR3 spans 14 amino acids. Trimming cost V 4 bases and J 8 bases, with 17 bases left between them. CDR3 sequence reads: CASSAYKKEKGYTF. CDR3 DNA sequence: TGCGCCAGCAGTGCGTATAAGAAGGAGAAGGGCTACACCTTC.

A few counts support this clonotype. The chain links TRBV6-5 to TRBJ2-1, with D possibly TRBD1 on 5 matching bases. This CDR3 has 15 amino acids. Germline assignment: CDR1 MNHEY and CDR2 SVGAGI. V was pared by 6 bases and J by 8 bases, with 20 bases between. This CDR3 reads CASRGVSRPYDEQFF. The CDR3 DNA is TGTGCCAGCAGAGGGGTCAGCCGGCCGTACGATGAGCAGTTCTTC.

For the CDR3, the DNA is TGCGCCAGCAGCCCGGAGGGTACTAGCGGGGGTAACAATGAGCAGTTCTTC. This encodes CASSPEGTSGGNNEQFF. V usage is TRBV5-1 and J usage is TRBJ2-1, with 11 bases that match TRBD2. Germline V lookup: CDR1 SGHRS, CDR2 YFSETQ. The CDR3 spans 17 residues. V lost 4 bases to trimming and J lost 5 bases; unmatched junction nucleotides: 11.

This chain connects TRBV25-1 to TRBJ1-2; D ambiguous. The CDR3 totals 14 residues. Trimming took off 4 bases at V and 8 bases at J, with 17 bases between the two ends. CDR1 is MGHDK and CDR2 is SYGVNS in the germline V gene. CDR3 residues: CASSGTSGSWGYTF. CDR3 nucleotide sequence: TGTGCCAGCAGTGGCACTTCGGGATCATGGGGCTACACCTTC.

Comment on this clonotype: This may come from a read error, since a much larger clone is one base off. The chain combines TRBV29-1 with TRBJ2-3, with TRBD1 matching over 9 bases. This CDR3 is 12 amino acids long. Germline V gene sequence: CDR1 SQVTM, CDR2 ANQGSEA. The ends lost 7 bases at V and 5 bases at J; junction bases unmatched: 4. This CDR3 is CSGNRGRDTQYF. DNA for the CDR3: TGCAGCGGTAACAGGGGGCGAGATACGCAGTATTTT.

This clonotype was seen ten or more times. This sequence joins TRBV28 and TRBJ2-1; TRBD1 matches 8 bases. The junction had 14 bases not matched to a gene; V was cut back by 7 bases and J by 9 bases. Germline CDR1 and CDR2: MDHEN and SYDVKM. This CDR3 has 15 amino acids. CDR3 loop: CASTRSGQEGGEQFF. In DNA, the CDR3 is TGTGCCAGCACCCGTTCGGGACAGGAGGGTGGTGAGCAGTTCTTC.

On this clonotype itself: It may be a read error: a sequence one base away is much more abundant. The gene calls are TRBV7-2 and TRBJ2-1; 11 bases are a match to TRBD2. The CDR3 totals 15 residues. CDR1 is SGHTA and CDR2 is FQGNSA in the germline V gene. The CDR3 loop reads CAISEGTSGYNEQFF. The CDR3 nucleotides read TGTGCCATCAGCGAGGGGACTAGCGGTTACAATGAGCAGTTCTTC.

As concerns this clonotype: One end of the junction varies from germline; a read error may be responsible. J is TRBJ2-5 and V is TRBV29-1; TRBD1 matches at 10 bases. Near its end, the DNA agrees better with TRBJ2-7, so the J call may be wrong. Per the germline V gene, CDR1 is SQVTM and CDR2 is ANQGSEA. This CDR3 region has 16 residues. Here the CDR3 DNA reads TGCGGCGTTGAAGAAACTCGGACAGGGGGATCCTACGAGCAGTACTTC. Amino acids: CGVEETRTGGSYEQYF.

J is TRBJ2-3 and V is TRBV5-1; D call uncertain. CDR3 length: 15 residues. Trimming removed 0 bases from V and 0 bases from J, with 8 bases in between. The germline V gene has CDR1 SGHRS and CDR2 YFSETQ. CDR3 in DNA: TGCGCCAGCAGCTTGGAGGTCCCTAGCACAGATACGCAGTATTTT. Its protein product is CASSLEVPSTDTQYF.

The V and J genes are TRBV29-1 and TRBJ2-7; TRBD2 aligns across 11 bases. V lost 6 bases and J lost 7; bases outside the gene matches: 8. The CDR3 is 13 amino acids. Germline V gene data show CDR1 as SQVTM and CDR2 as ANQGSEA. The DNA of the CDR3 is TGCAGCGTGCATAGCGGGGGGGCGGAAGAGCAGTACTTC. Protein product: CSVHSGGAEEQYF.

In this sample, this clonotype turned up a few times. V and J are TRBV5-4 and TRBJ1-2; a possible D gene is TRBD1 (5 bases). Germline V gene data show CDR1 as SGHNT and CDR2 as YYREEE (reference sequence). This CDR3 is built from 15 residues. Trimming shortened V by 4 bases and J by 2 bases, and 15 bases separated the two germline ends. The CDR3 sequence is CASSVTGRVNYGYTF. Written as DNA, the CDR3 is TGTGCCAGCAGCGTTACAGGCAGGGTGAACTATGGCTACACCTTC.

A single count supports this clonotype. The V gene is TRBV20-1, the J gene TRBJ1-5; D is undetermined. This CDR3 spans 13 amino acids. Germline lookup yields CDR1 DFQATT and CDR2 SNEGSKA (reference sequence). CDR3 amino acids: CSAREITVGPQHF. The CDR3, as DNA: TGCAGCGCGAGGGAAATAACGGTCGGTCCCCAGCATTTT.

At least ten counts were recorded for this clonotype. The rearrangement links TRBV5-1 to TRBJ2-6; 8 bases map to TRBD1. The J segment lost 0 bases and the V segment lost 4 bases, leaving 9 bases of the junction unmatched. The CDR3 spans 18 residues. CDR1 SGHRS and CDR2 YFSETQ come from the germline V gene. This chain's CDR3 is CASSITGTGTSGANVLTF. The CDR3 DNA is TGCGCCAGCAGCATAACCGGGACAGGAACCTCTGGGGCCAACGTCCTGACTTTC.

This clonotype has a handful of counts. This sequence joins TRBV7-8 and TRBJ1-2; D perhaps matches TRBD1 (6 bases). Trimming left V 1 base short and J 0 bases short, with 12 bases between. This CDR3 contains 16 residues. CDR1 and CDR2 (germline): SGHVS, FQNEAQ. CDR3 region: CASSLDVNRANYGYTF. In nucleotides, the CDR3 is TGTGCCAGCAGCTTAGATGTGAACAGGGCTAACTATGGCTACACCTTC.

CDR3 residues: CASSHLLAGPSREQFF. CDR3 DNA: TGTGCCAGCAGCCATCTACTAGCGGGGCCCTCCCGTGAGCAGTTCTTC. The chain couples TRBV7-2 to TRBJ2-1; the match to TRBD2 covers 10 bases. This CDR3 spans 16 amino acids. Germline lookup yields CDR1 SGHTA and CDR2 FQGNSA. V lost 5 bases and J lost 9; bases outside the gene matches: 13. The full variable domain, in which reference TRBV7-2 and TRBJ2-1 provide the parts outside the CDR3, is GAGVSQSPSNKVTEKGKDVELRCDPISGHTALYWYRQSLGQGLEFLIYFQGNSAPDKSGLPSDRFSAERTGGSVSTLTIQRTQQEDSAVYLCASSHLLAGPSREQFFGPGTRLTVL.

The gene calls are TRBV7-2 and TRBJ1-2; D is ambiguous. Germline V CDR1 and CDR2: SGHTA, FQGNSA. This CDR3 comprises 14 residues. The V gene lost 1 base and the J gene lost 5 bases, with 11 bases spanning the gap. The CDR3 DNA is TGTGCCAGCAGCTTAGGTGTGGGAACGTATGGCTACACCTTC. This codes for CASSLGVGTYGYTF.

The rearrangement joins TRBV30 to TRBJ2-7, with D possibly TRBD1 on 5 matching bases. This CDR3 has 12 residues. Germline V lookup: CDR1 GTSNPN, CDR2 SVGIG (reference sequence). V was shortened by 1 base and J by 3 bases, with 7 bases between the two germline ends. The CDR3 here is CAWSDRRYEQYF. The CDR3 region has the DNA TGTGCCTGGAGTGACAGGCGCTACGAGCAGTACTTC.

This clonotype showed up just once. The chain recombines TRBV20-1 with TRBJ2-1; TRBD2 matches 11 bases. V dropped 1 base and J dropped 6; count of bases not matched to a gene: 8. Germline assignment: CDR1 DFQATT and CDR2 SNEGSKA (reference sequence). The CDR3 extends over 16 amino acids. CDR3 DNA: TGCAGTGCTAGAGGGGTAGCGGGAGGGCCCGTCAATGAGCAGTTCTTC. Protein: CSARGVAGGPVNEQFF.